This is a list of T cell receptor beta chains from one sample in a study of early T cells in non-severe SARS-CoV-2 infection. MiXCR, applied by TCRdb to the 5' RACE reads, yields one record per CDR3 protein. The table has tens of thousands of distinct CDR3 sequences, 5% to 6.5% seen once. The sequenced sample was whole blood. The source of these receptors is an adult who was a healthcare worker with PCR-confirmed SARS-CoV-2 infection or an uninfected control (not recorded which). The conserved cysteine and the conserved F or W are not part of the CDR3 here. Fields, in order: V gene, D gene, CDR3 protein. D genes are given only for firm matches.

TRBV29-1	NA	SVGWVETQY
TRBV11-2	NA	ASSLEGGNEQF
TRBV4-1	TRBD1	ASSHSTGTGYTGELF
TRBV7-2	NA	ASSFGQSGNTIY
TRBV7-2	TRBD2	ASSLDPPPASGGQTSSYNEQF
TRBV20-1	NA	SAREGQQTYNSPLH
TRBV10-2	TRBD1	ASILDRGDEQF
TRBV6-6	NA	ASSYSNRNTEAF
TRBV19	TRBD1	ASNIRGHKNIQY
TRBV24-1	TRBD1	ATGQGDTQY
TRBV7-2	NA	ASRISGRGPGQKTYEQY
TRBV20-1	NA	SARDLRGNTIY
TRBV5-5	NA	ASSFGPETHSPLH
TRBV28	NA	ASNGPGTTTDTQY
TRBV27	NA	ASSLSGLHSPLH
TRBV30	TRBD1	AWRTGRDTEAF
TRBV18	NA	ASSNPVGQGISGANVLT
TRBV2	TRBD1	ASSETRPAPGQGVYEQY